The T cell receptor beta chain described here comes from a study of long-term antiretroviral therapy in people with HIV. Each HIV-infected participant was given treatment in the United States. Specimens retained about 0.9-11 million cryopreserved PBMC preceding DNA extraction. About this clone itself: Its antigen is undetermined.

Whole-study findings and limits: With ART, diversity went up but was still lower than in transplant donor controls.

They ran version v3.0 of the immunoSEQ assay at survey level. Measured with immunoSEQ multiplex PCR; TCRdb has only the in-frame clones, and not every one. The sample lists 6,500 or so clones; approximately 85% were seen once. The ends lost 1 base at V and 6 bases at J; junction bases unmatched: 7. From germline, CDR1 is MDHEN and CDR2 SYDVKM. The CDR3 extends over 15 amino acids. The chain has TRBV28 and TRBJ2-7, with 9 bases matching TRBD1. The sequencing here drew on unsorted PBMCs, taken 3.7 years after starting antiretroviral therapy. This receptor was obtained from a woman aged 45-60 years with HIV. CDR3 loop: CASSLSSTGGTEQYF. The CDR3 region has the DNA TGTGCCAGCAGTTTATCTTCGACAGGGGGGACCGAGCAGTACTTC.